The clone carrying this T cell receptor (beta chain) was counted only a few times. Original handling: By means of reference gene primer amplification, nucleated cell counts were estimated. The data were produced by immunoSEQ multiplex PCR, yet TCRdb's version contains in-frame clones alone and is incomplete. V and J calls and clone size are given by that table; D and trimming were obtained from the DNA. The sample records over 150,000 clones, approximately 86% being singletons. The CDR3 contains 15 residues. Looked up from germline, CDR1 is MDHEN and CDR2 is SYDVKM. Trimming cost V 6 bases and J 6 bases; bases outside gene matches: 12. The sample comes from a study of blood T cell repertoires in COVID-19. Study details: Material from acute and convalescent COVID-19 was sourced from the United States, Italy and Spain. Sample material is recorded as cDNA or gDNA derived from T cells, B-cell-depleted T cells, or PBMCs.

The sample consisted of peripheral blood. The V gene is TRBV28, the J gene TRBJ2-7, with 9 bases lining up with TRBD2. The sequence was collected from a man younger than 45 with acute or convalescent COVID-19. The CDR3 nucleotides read TGTGCCAGCAGCCGACTAGCGGTGGGGATGGGCGAGCAGTACTTC. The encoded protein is CASSRLAVGMGEQYF. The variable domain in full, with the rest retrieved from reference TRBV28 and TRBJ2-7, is DVKVTQSSRYLVKRTGEKVFLECVQDMDHENMFWYRQDPGLGLRLIYFSYDVKMKEKGDIPEGYSVSREKKERFSLILESASTNQTSMYLCASSRLAVGMGEQYFGPGTRLTVT.